These T cell receptor beta chains were read from a single sample in a study of blood T cell repertoires in COVID-19. Only in-frame clones appear in the TCRdb table, and some are missing; sequencing was by immunoSEQ multiplex PCR. The sample gives 200,000 to 300,000 clones, about 91% of which show up once; 2% to 2.5% is in the top ten. Specimen: PBMCs or T cells enriched from blood (not recorded which). The receptors originated from a woman in her thirties or forties with acute COVID-19. CDR3s leave out the opening cysteine and the closing phenylalanine or tryptophan.

cdr3_aa v_call
ASSVSSYEQY TRBV7-9
ASSQDPGKETQY TRBV4-3
ASSSGNTEAF TRBV6-5
ATQRTGKETQY TRBV24-1
ASRTGFNQPQH TRBV6-5
ASTTGQINTGELF TRBV6-5
ASRAGRTDTIY TRBV4-2
ASSPEASGRAREQF TRBV7-9
SVESGDGNTIY TRBV29-1
ASSVAPAAGNTIY TRBV9
ASSLAGTDTQY TRBV11-2
ASSQELQTDTQY TRBV4-1
ASSADYSNQPQH TRBV2
ATSEVKTDTQY TRBV24-1
ASSPPGKRGDARRF TRBV18
SVMSGGREKLF TRBV29-1
AITDAWTSGRTNTGELF TRBV10-3
ASSFSIETEAF TRBV12-3/TRBV12-4
ASSRTGNVPYEQY TRBV27
ASSPPWAQSSNYGYT TRBV2
ASSESLLAGGREQY TRBV10-2
ASSEDRRTGGREQY TRBV6-1
ASRRGQKSSYEQY TRBV7-9
ASSAGTSGINEQF TRBV7-8
ASSVLVEQF TRBV2
ASSLTLAGGPYEQY TRBV3-1/TRBV3-2
ASSQDVGGIAEAF TRBV4-3
ASSEVVRGSAYGYT TRBV2
ASRSTGAGNTIY TRBV6-5
ASSDFRWTGKLYGYT TRBV10-2
ASSPAPGQGYGYT TRBV6-5
ASSPQGRSGNTIY TRBV10-2
ASSLERGGINTEAF TRBV7-9
ASSSAGQGADEQY TRBV5-4
ASSISGSGANVLT TRBV19
ASSSGQGAQY TRBV5-5
ASSQAGSYGYT TRBV4-1